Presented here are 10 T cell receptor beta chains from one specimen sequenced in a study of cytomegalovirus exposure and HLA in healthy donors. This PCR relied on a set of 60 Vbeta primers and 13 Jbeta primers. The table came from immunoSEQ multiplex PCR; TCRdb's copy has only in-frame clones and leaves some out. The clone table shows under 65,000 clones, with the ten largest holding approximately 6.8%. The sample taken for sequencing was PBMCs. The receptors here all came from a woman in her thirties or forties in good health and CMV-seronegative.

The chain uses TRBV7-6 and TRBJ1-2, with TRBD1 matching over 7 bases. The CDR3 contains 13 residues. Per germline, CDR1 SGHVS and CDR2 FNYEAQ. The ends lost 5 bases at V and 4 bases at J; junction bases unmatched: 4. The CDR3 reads CASSAGQVYGYTF. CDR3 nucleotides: TGTGCCAGCAGCGCTGGACAGGTCTATGGCTACACCTTC.

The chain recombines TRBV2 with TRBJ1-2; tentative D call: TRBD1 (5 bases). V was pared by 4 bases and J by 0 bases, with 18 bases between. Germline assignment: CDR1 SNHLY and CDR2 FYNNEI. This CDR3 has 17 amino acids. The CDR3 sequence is CASSVGGAYSSNYGYTF. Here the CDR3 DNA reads TGTGCCAGCAGTGTAGGAGGGGCCTATTCCTCTAACTATGGCTACACCTTC. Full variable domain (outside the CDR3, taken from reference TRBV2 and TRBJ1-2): EPEVTQTPSHQVTQMGQEVILRCVPISNHLYFYWYRQILGQKVEFLVSFYNNEISEKSEIFDDQFSVERPDGSNFTLKIRSTKLEDSAMYFCASSVGGAYSSNYGYTFGSGTRLTVV.

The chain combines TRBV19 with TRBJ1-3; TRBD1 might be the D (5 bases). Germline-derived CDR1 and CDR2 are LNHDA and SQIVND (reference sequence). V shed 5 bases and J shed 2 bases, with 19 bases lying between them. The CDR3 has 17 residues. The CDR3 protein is CASSPQGEAAAGNTIYF. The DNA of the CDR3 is TGTGCCAGTAGTCCCCAGGGCGAGGCGGCAGCTGGAAACACCATATATTTT.

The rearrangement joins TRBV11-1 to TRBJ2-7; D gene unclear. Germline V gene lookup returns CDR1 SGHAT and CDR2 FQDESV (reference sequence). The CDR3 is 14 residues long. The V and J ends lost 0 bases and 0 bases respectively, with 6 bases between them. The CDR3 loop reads CASSLALSSYEQYF. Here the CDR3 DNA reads TGTGCCAGCAGCTTAGCGCTCAGCTCCTACGAGCAGTACTTC.

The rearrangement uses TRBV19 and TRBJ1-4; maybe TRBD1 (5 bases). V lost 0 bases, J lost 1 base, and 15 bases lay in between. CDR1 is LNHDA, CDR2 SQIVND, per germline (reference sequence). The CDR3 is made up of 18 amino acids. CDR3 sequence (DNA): TGTGCCAGTAGTATAGATGGAGTCACAGGTCGAACTAATGAAAAACTGTTTTTT. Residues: CASSIDGVTGRTNEKLFF.

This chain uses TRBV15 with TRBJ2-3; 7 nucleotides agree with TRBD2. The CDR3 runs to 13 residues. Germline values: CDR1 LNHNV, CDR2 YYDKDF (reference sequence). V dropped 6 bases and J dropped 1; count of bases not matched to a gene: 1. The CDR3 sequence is CATSLAGTDTQYF. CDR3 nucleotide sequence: TGTGCCACCAGTCTAGCGGGCACAGATACGCAGTATTTT.

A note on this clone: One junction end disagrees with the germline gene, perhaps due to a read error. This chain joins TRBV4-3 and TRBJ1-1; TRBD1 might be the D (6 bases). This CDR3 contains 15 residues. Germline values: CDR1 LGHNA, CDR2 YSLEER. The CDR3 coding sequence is TGCGCCAGCACCCAACAGGGCCAAGAGAACACTGAAGCTTTCTTT. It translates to CASTQQGQENTEAFF.

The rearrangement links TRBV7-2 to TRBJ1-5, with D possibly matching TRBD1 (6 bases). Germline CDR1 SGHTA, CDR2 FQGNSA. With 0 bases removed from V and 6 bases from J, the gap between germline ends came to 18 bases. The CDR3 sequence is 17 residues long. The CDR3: CASSLALGGGLGQPQHF. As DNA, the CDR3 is TGTGCCAGCAGCTTAGCGCTAGGGGGGGGGCTCGGTCAGCCCCAGCATTTT.

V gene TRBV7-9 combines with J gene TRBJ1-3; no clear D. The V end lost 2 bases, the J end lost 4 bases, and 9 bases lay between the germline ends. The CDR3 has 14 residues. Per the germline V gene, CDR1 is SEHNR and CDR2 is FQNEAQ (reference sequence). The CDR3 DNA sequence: TGTGCCAGCAGCTTAAAATGGCCAGGAAACACCATATATTTT. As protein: CASSLKWPGNTIYF.

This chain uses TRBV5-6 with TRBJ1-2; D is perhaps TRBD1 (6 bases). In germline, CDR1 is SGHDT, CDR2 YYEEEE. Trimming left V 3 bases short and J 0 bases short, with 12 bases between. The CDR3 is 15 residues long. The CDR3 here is CASSSPWTANYGYTF. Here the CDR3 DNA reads TGTGCCAGCAGCTCTCCCTGGACAGCTAACTATGGCTACACCTTC.